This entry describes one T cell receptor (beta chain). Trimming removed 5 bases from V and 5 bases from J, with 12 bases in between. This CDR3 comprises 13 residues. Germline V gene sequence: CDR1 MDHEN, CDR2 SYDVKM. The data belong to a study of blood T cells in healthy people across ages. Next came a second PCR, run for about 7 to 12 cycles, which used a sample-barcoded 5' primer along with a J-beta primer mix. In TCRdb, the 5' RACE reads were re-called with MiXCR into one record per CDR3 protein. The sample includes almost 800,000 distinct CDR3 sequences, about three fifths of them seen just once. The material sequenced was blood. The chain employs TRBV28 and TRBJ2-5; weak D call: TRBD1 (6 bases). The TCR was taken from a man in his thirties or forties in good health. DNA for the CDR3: TGTGCCAGCAGTGAACAGGGAGAGGAGACCCAGTACTTC. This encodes CASSEQGEETQYF.